The 27 T cell receptor beta chains below all came from one sample that was sequenced in a study of graft-versus-host responses after intestinal transplantation. These TCRs are of unknown antigen specificity. Measured with immunoSEQ multiplex PCR; TCRdb has only the in-frame clones, and not every one. Of about 82,000 clones in the sample, roughly 91% were seen once. The material sequenced was unstimulated CD4+ T cells sorted from spleen or lymph node cells, taken before intestinal transplant. The receptors come from a human donor who received an intestinal transplant.

In DNA form, the CDR3 reads TGTGCCAGTAGTATAGTAGGACAGGGGGCTGGCGGAAATCAGCCCCAGCATTTT. Protein: CASSIVGQGAGGNQPQHF. This chain joins TRBV19 and TRBJ1-5; TRBD1 agrees at 11 bases. Germline V gene data show CDR1 as LNHDA and CDR2 as SQIVND (reference sequence). The CDR3 is 18 residues long. After removal of 1 base from V and 4 bases from J, the junction contained 9 bases not matched to a gene.

V usage is TRBV5-1 and J usage is TRBJ2-5, with 7 bases identical to TRBD1. The V gene end was trimmed by 0 bases and the J gene end by 2 bases; junction bases not matched to a gene: 4. The germline CDR1 and CDR2 sequences are SGHRS and YFSETQ. The CDR3 consists of 15 residues. The CDR3 reads CASSLGPTGQETQYF. The CDR3 region has the DNA TGCGCCAGCAGCTTGGGTCCGACAGGGCAAGAGACCCAGTACTTC.

V usage is TRBV27 and J usage is TRBJ2-7; D perhaps matches TRBD1 (6 bases). CDR1 is MNHEY and CDR2 is SMNVEV in the germline V gene (reference sequence). The V and J ends lost 3 bases and 2 bases respectively, with 11 bases between them. This CDR3 comprises 14 residues. In DNA form, the CDR3 reads TGTGCCAGCAGTTTTTTGGACAGAGCCTACGAGCAGTACTTC. Its protein is CASSFLDRAYEQYF.

The chain links TRBV30 to TRBJ2-7; 9 positions match TRBD1. The CDR3 loop spans 15 amino acids. Per the germline V gene, CDR1 is GTSNPN and CDR2 is SVGIG (reference sequence). Trimming removed 3 bases from V and 1 base from J; junction bases left unmatched: 7. The CDR3 DNA reads as TGTGCCTGGAGCAAACCGGGACAGGGATCCTACGAGCAGTACTTC. This translates into CAWSKPGQGSYEQYF.

The chain employs TRBV7-6 and TRBJ1-2, with unresolved D. V gave up 5 bases and J gave up 4 bases, with 14 bases separating them. CDR1 and CDR2 from the germline V gene are SGHVS and FNYEAQ. This CDR3 has 14 amino acids. The CDR3, as DNA: TGTGCCAGCAGCCGCCAGGACGGGATCTATGGCTACACCTTC. This translates into CASSRQDGIYGYTF.

The CDR3 DNA reads as TGCGCCAGCAGCCAAGAAGCGGGGGGTCTGGGGCAGGAGCAGTTCTTC. Translating it yields CASSQEAGGLGQEQFF. This chain connects TRBV4-3 to TRBJ2-1; 9 nucleotides agree with TRBD2. The CDR3 spans 16 residues. Germline-derived CDR1 and CDR2 are LGHNA and YSLEER. J gave up 10 bases and V 0 bases, and 10 bases lay outside the gene matches.

V is TRBV1 and J is TRBJ2-3; TRBD2 is the table's D call and was not checked against the DNA. TRBV1 is described as a pseudogene. The CDR3 consists of 18 residues. CDR3 nucleotide sequence: TGCACCAGCAGCCAAGATCCACTAGCGGGGGGGCCCACAGATACGCAGTATTTT. Protein: CTSSQDPLAGGPTDTQYF.

This sequence joins TRBV4-3 and TRBJ2-1; TRBD2 is a possible D gene (6 bases). CDR3 length: 14 residues. Germline V gene lookup returns CDR1 LGHNA and CDR2 YSLEER. V shed 0 bases and J shed 9 bases, with 12 bases lying between them. CDR3 sequence: CASSQESGVREQFF. CDR3 DNA sequence: TGCGCCAGCAGCCAAGAGTCGGGAGTCCGTGAGCAGTTCTTC.

This chain uses TRBV29-1 with TRBJ2-3, with TRBD2 as a possible D gene (5 bases). Between the trimmed V and J ends, which lost 7 bases and 2 bases, there was a span of 16 bases. The CDR3 spans 14 residues. Germline V CDR1 and CDR2: SQVTM, ANQGSEA. The CDR3 region is CSAARDTFTDTQYF. CDR3 sequence (DNA): TGCAGCGCCGCCCGGGATACATTCACAGATACGCAGTATTTT.

The chain has TRBV6-6 and TRBJ2-2; 9 positions match TRBD1. The CDR3 length is 14 residues. The V gene end was trimmed by 5 bases and the J gene end by 5 bases; junction bases not matched to a gene: 3. The germline gives CDR1 MNHNY, CDR2 SVGAGI (reference sequence). The CDR3: CASSRTGVTGELFF. The CDR3 DNA follows: TGTGCCAGCAGTCGGACAGGGGTTACCGGGGAGCTGTTTTTT.

This sequence joins TRBV7-9 and TRBJ2-5, with D possibly TRBD1 on 5 matching bases. Germline assignment: CDR1 SEHNR and CDR2 FQNEAQ (reference sequence). The CDR3 is 15 amino acids. V lost 0 bases and J lost 1, with 9 bases in between. This CDR3 is CASSLAIGAQETQYF. In nucleotides, the CDR3 is TGTGCCAGCAGCTTAGCGATAGGGGCCCAAGAGACCCAGTACTTC.

The gene calls are TRBV7-2 and TRBJ1-3; tentatively, D is TRBD1 (5 bases). CDR1 and CDR2 from the germline V gene are SGHTA and FQGNSA. V was pared by 3 bases and J by 0 bases, with 15 bases between. The CDR3 runs 17 residues. The CDR3 bases are TGTGCCAGCAGCTTCGACCGACAGCTACACTCTGGAAACACCATATATTTT. Amino acids: CASSFDRQLHSGNTIYF.

V usage is TRBV6-5 and J usage is TRBJ1-2; 7 nucleotides match TRBD1. V trimming: 7 bases; J trimming: 0 bases; junction bases outside the gene matches: 2. The CDR3 is made up of 13 amino acids. Germline values: CDR1 MNHEY, CDR2 SVGAGI. CDR3 nucleotides: TGTGCCAGCACCGGACAGGCTAACTATGGCTACACCTTC. This gives the protein CASTGQANYGYTF.

The CDR3 sequence: CASSPAGVEAFF. DNA of the CDR3: TGTGCCAGCAGCCCAGCCGGGGTTGAAGCTTTCTTT. The V gene is TRBV7-2, the J gene TRBJ1-1; D gene unclear. There are 12 residues in the CDR3. CDR1 SGHTA and CDR2 FQGNSA come from the germline V gene. V was pared by 5 bases and J by 7 bases, with 11 bases between.

This chain uses TRBV30 with TRBJ2-1, with TRBD2 identical over 13 bases. The CDR3 has 15 amino acids. V shed 3 bases, J shed 10 bases, and the junction held 9 bases outside the gene matches. Germline CDR1 GTSNPN, CDR2 SVGIG (reference sequence). CDR3 sequence: CAWRTGLAGVFEQFF. In DNA form, the CDR3 reads TGTGCCTGGAGGACAGGACTAGCGGGGGTTTTCGAGCAGTTCTTC.

This chain links TRBV6-5 with TRBJ2-3, with 8 bases aligning to TRBD2. This CDR3 has 13 residues. With V trimmed by 2 bases and J by 13 bases, 8 bases remained unmatched. Germline-derived CDR1 and CDR2 are MNHEY and SVGAGI. The CDR3 here is CASSYITGGSEYF. CDR3 DNA: TGTGCCAGCAGTTACATAACGGGGGGGTCTGAGTATTTT.

The chain couples TRBV6-6 to TRBJ1-2; weak D call: TRBD1 (6 bases). The germline V gene has CDR1 MNHNY and CDR2 SVGAGI (reference sequence). V was cut by 2 bases and J by 6 bases, with 13 bases left in between. The CDR3 is 14 residues long. DNA for the CDR3: TGTGCCAGCAGTTACATCGTGGGGGCGCATGGCTACACCTTC. It specifies CASSYIVGAHGYTF.

This chain joins TRBV5-6 and TRBJ1-5, with D perhaps matching TRBD1 (5 bases). Germline V gene sequence: CDR1 SGHDT, CDR2 YYEEEE. With 0 bases removed from V and 6 bases from J, the gap between germline ends came to 10 bases. The CDR3 covers 14 residues. CDR3 sequence reads: CASSLARGSQPQHF. The CDR3, as DNA: TGTGCCAGCAGCTTGGCCCGGGGGAGTCAGCCCCAGCATTTT.

The V call is TRBV7-2, the J call TRBJ2-7, with 7 bases that match TRBD1. The germline V gene has CDR1 SGHTA and CDR2 FQGNSA. The length of the CDR3 is 15 residues. The trim removed 3 bases at V and 0 bases at J, leaving 5 bases unmatched. Here the CDR3 DNA reads TGTGCCAGCAGCTTGGCCGGGACAGACTCCTACGAGCAGTACTTC. Translation: CASSLAGTDSYEQYF.

J is TRBJ1-1 and V is TRBV5-1; TRBD1 might be the D (5 bases). There are 17 residues in the CDR3. Germline CDR1 and CDR2: SGHRS and YFSETQ. The V end lost 5 bases, the J end lost 5 bases, and 25 bases lay between the germline ends. CDR3 sequence: CASSRTVVAGKNTEAFF. The DNA of the CDR3 is TGCGCCAGCAGTCGAACGGTCGTGGCAGGGAAGAATACTGAAGCTTTCTTT. The variable domain in full, with the rest retrieved from reference TRBV5-1 and TRBJ1-1, is KAGVTQTPRYLIKTRGQQVTLSCSPISGHRSVSWYQQTPGQGLQFLFEYFSETQRNKGNFPGRFSGRQFSNSRSEMNVSTLELGDSALYLCASSRTVVAGKNTEAFFGQGTRLTVV.

The V call is TRBV5-6, the J call TRBJ2-1, with 7 bases matching TRBD1. CDR3 size: 13 residues. Germline CDR1 reads SGHDT; CDR2 reads YYEEEE. The V segment lost 3 bases and the J segment 5 bases; nucleotides outside the gene matches: 2. The CDR3 is CASSYDRDNEQFF. The CDR3 DNA reads as TGTGCCAGCAGCTACGACAGGGACAATGAGCAGTTCTTC. The variable domain in full, with the rest retrieved from reference TRBV5-6 and TRBJ2-1, is DAGVTQSPTHLIKTRGQQVTLRCSPKSGHDTVSWYQQALGQGPQFIFQYYEEEERQRGNFPDRFSGHQFPNYSSELNVNALLLGDSALYLCASSYDRDNEQFFGPGTRLTVL.

This clone has just one count. This chain connects TRBV2 to TRBJ1-1, with D possibly matching TRBD1 (5 bases). The CDR3 length is 16 residues. CDR1 and CDR2 from the germline V gene are SNHLY and FYNNEI. The V end was cut by 3 bases, the J end by 4 bases, with 18 bases between. The CDR3 DNA reads as TGTGCCAGCAGTGAGCTACAGGCCGCCTTGGGCACTGAAGCTTTCTTT. Translating gives CASSELQAALGTEAFF.

This rearrangement joins TRBV6-4 to TRBJ1-2, with D possibly matching TRBD1 (6 bases). Per the germline V gene, CDR1 is MRHNA and CDR2 is SNTAGT. This CDR3 comprises 13 residues. Trimming removed 3 bases from V and 7 bases from J, with 12 bases in between. The CDR3 region has the DNA TGTGCCAGCAGTGAACAGGGTCCGGCTGGCTACACCTTC. It encodes CASSEQGPAGYTF.

This clone showed up just once. The V and J genes are TRBV18 and TRBJ2-7, with D maybe TRBD1 (6 bases). CDR3 length equals 13 residues. Germline CDR1 and CDR2: KGHSH and LQKENI. V was pared by 3 bases and J by 7 bases, with 13 bases between. The CDR3 here is CASSPSQGREQYF. The CDR3 DNA follows: TGTGCCAGCTCACCCTCACAGGGCCGAGAGCAGTACTTC. Drawing the rest from reference TRBV18 and TRBJ2-7, the complete variable domain is NAGVMQNPRHLVRRRGQEARLRCSPMKGHSHVYWYRQLPEEGLKFMVYLQKENIIDESGMPKERFSAEFPKEGPSILRIQQVVRGDSAAYFCASSPSQGREQYFGPGTRLTVT.

The rearrangement links TRBV5-1 to TRBJ2-3, with 12 bases lining up with TRBD2. With V trimmed by 0 bases and J by 0 bases, 2 bases remained unmatched. In germline, CDR1 is SGHRS, CDR2 YFSETQ. This CDR3 is built from 17 residues. The CDR3 DNA reads TGCGCCAGCAGCTTGGGACTAGCGGGGGTTAGCACAGATACGCAGTATTTT. Residues: CASSLGLAGVSTDTQYF.

The V call is TRBV6-6, the J call TRBJ2-7; D possibly corresponds to TRBD1 (6 bases). Between the trimmed V and J ends, which lost 2 bases and 1 base, there was a span of 15 bases. This CDR3 is built from 16 residues. CDR1 and CDR2 from the germline V gene are MNHNY and SVGAGI (reference sequence). CDR3: CASSYNRRGWSYEQYF. The CDR3 DNA reads TGTGCCAGCAGTTACAACCGCAGGGGCTGGTCCTACGAGCAGTACTTC.

V gene TRBV5-1 combines with J gene TRBJ2-1; 8 bases match TRBD2. In germline, CDR1 is SGHRS, CDR2 YFSETQ. J gave up 9 bases and V 0 bases, and 5 bases lay outside the gene matches. CDR3 length: 14 residues. CDR3 loop: CASSLDGGAVEQFF. The CDR3 coding sequence is TGCGCCAGCAGCTTGGACGGGGGGGCAGTTGAGCAGTTCTTC. Full variable domain (outside the CDR3, taken from reference TRBV5-1 and TRBJ2-1): KAGVTQTPRYLIKTRGQQVTLSCSPISGHRSVSWYQQTPGQGLQFLFEYFSETQRNKGNFPGRFSGRQFSNSRSEMNVSTLELGDSALYLCASSLDGGAVEQFFGPGTRLTVL.